This TCR beta chain is from a study of Graves' ophthalmopathy and Graves' hyperthyroidism. Study conclusions and caveats: Ophthalmopathy progression predictions by the model showed about 72% specificity and approximately 71% sensitivity. Blood shared most expanded thyroid clonotypes above 0.001 frequency.

Physicians reached a diagnosis by relying on clinical symptoms, serum thyroxine, TRAb, thyroid ultrasound and orbital computed tomography. As to this clonotype: The antigen is unknown.

This CDR3 has 14 amino acids. Germline CDR1 is SEHNR and CDR2 is FQNEAQ (reference sequence). V lost 11 bases, J lost 5 bases, and 18 bases lay in between. CDR3 regions of TCR beta were amplified from RNA transcripts. Amplification began with first-round RT-PCR using HTBI primers, then second-round multiplex PCR was performed. MiXCR, run by TCRdb on the multiplex PCR reads, gives a single entry per CDR3 protein. The sample yields about 700,000 distinct CDR3 sequences, approximately 40% seen once. The receptor was isolated from an adult man with Graves' ophthalmopathy. What was sequenced was peripheral blood. The chain carries TRBV7-9 and TRBJ2-2; D gene ambiguous. The CDR3 nucleotides are TGTGCCTGGAGTGTACTTTTAGGGACCGGGGAGCTGTTTTTT. Residues: CAWSVLLGTGELFF.